Presented here are 24 T cell receptor beta chains from one specimen sequenced in a study of cytomegalovirus exposure and HLA in healthy donors. Primers for the PCR totalled 60 Vbeta and 13 Jbeta. Here immunoSEQ multiplex PCR was the method, and the copy in TCRdb shows in-frame clones only, minus some. Among about 100,000 clones, approximately 76% were seen once, and the ten largest hold about 2%. Material for sequencing was PBMCs. The receptors originated from a man between 18 and 35 years old in good health and CMV-seronegative.

V gene TRBV10-3 combines with J gene TRBJ2-5, with 9 nucleotides matching TRBD2. This CDR3 has 16 residues. V dropped 0 bases and J dropped 4; count of bases not matched to a gene: 6. Per germline, CDR1 ENHRY and CDR2 SYGVKD. CDR3 sequence reads: CAISESGLAGRETQYF. For the CDR3, the DNA is TGTGCCATCAGTGAGTCTGGGCTAGCGGGGAGAGAGACCCAGTACTTC.

This clone was seen a few times. The chain uses TRBV5-1 and TRBJ1-1, with TRBD1 matching over 8 bases. With V trimmed by 2 bases and J by 6 bases, 6 bases remained unmatched. Germline CDR1 SGHRS, CDR2 YFSETQ. CDR3 length equals 14 residues. The CDR3 DNA is TGCGCCAGCAGCTTCAAGGACAGGGTCTCTGAAGCTTTCTTT. This sequence encodes CASSFKDRVSEAFF.

Comment on this clone: In the same sample, other DNA sequences code for this CDR3. The chain couples TRBV27 to TRBJ2-5; 15 bases map to TRBD2. J was trimmed by 2 bases and V by 5 bases; bases with no gene match: 3. In germline, CDR1 is MNHEY, CDR2 SMNVEV (reference sequence). This CDR3 contains 16 residues. This CDR3 reads CASSLGLAGGQETQYF. The CDR3 DNA follows: TGTGCCAGCAGTCTAGGACTAGCGGGGGGGCAAGAGACCCAGTACTTC.

The V gene is TRBV6-1, the J gene TRBJ1-2; 9 bases align to TRBD1. The CDR3 has 16 residues. Germline values: CDR1 MNHNS, CDR2 SASEGT. Trimming at V came to 1 base and at J to 4 bases, leaving 7 bases not matched to a gene. The CDR3 DNA is TGTGCCAGCAGTGAAGACTCGGGACAGGGAGCCTATGGCTACACCTTC. Residues: CASSEDSGQGAYGYTF.

The V gene is TRBV9, the J gene TRBJ2-3; 9 nucleotides agree with TRBD2. CDR1 and CDR2 (germline): SGDLS, YYNGEE. J gave up 2 bases and V 0 bases, and 4 bases lay outside the gene matches. The CDR3 is made up of 16 amino acids. This chain's CDR3 is CASSVDLAGTTDTQYF. As DNA, the CDR3 is TGTGCCAGCAGCGTAGATCTAGCGGGAACCACAGATACGCAGTATTTT.

This chain links TRBV27 with TRBJ2-3; 8 positions agree with TRBD1. Trimming cost V 4 bases and J 1 base; bases outside gene matches: 4. The CDR3 totals 15 residues. The V gene's germline CDR1 is MNHEY and CDR2 SMNVEV (reference sequence). The DNA for the CDR3 is TGTGCCAGCAGTTCCACGGGACAGGGCACAGATACGCAGTATTTT. This gives the protein CASSSTGQGTDTQYF.

This chain uses TRBV5-4 with TRBJ2-5; perhaps TRBD2 as D (5 bases). Trimming shortened V by 0 bases and J by 5 bases, and 14 bases separated the two germline ends. CDR3 size: 15 residues. The germline CDR1 and CDR2 sequences are SGHNT and YYREEE (reference sequence). This CDR3 reads CASSLDVLARETQYF. CDR3 bases: TGTGCCAGCAGCTTGGATGTCCTAGCCAGGGAGACCCAGTACTTC.

The J gene is TRBJ1-5, the V gene TRBV27; no clear D. The CDR3 runs 13 residues. V dropped 5 bases and J dropped 5 bases, with 10 bases sitting between them. Per the germline V gene, CDR1 is MNHEY and CDR2 is SMNVEV (reference sequence). The CDR3 region has the DNA TGTGCCAGCAGTGGCCTCCCTTATCAGCCCCAGCATTTT. Amino acid sequence: CASSGLPYQPQHF.

This clone came up once. This rearrangement joins TRBV7-8 to TRBJ1-4; no definite D call. The length of the CDR3 is 13 residues. CDR1 is SGHVS, CDR2 FQNEAQ, per germline. The V end was cut by 3 bases, the J end by 8 bases, with 10 bases between. CDR3 DNA: TGTGCCAGCAGCTTCGGGTCGGTGGAAAAACTGTTTTTT. Its translation: CASSFGSVEKLFF.

V is TRBV5-6 and J is TRBJ1-1; possible D gene TRBD1, 6 bases. Trimming took 4 bases from V and 7 from J, leaving 14 bases between them. This CDR3 contains 13 residues. Germline V gene sequence: CDR1 SGHDT, CDR2 YYEEEE. In nucleotides, the CDR3 is TGTGCCAGCAGCAGCGGGACACGGGGTGAAGCTTTCTTT. It is translated as CASSSGTRGEAFF.

The CDR3 loop reads CASSLGVLGRNTEAFF. The CDR3 DNA follows: TGTGCCAGCAGCTTAGGGGTGCTTGGGAGGAACACTGAAGCTTTCTTT. The chain combines TRBV7-9 with TRBJ1-1; D unclear. Trimming pared 1 base from V and 1 base from J, leaving 13 bases between. The CDR3 contains 16 residues. CDR1 is SEHNR and CDR2 is FQNEAQ in the germline V gene (reference sequence). Filled out from reference TRBV7-9 and TRBJ1-1, the complete variable domain reads DTGVSQNPRHKITKRGQNVTFRCDPISEHNRLYWYRQTLGQGPEFLTYFQNEAQLEKSRLLSDRFSAERPKGSFSTLEIQRTEQGDSAMYLCASSLGVLGRNTEAFFGQGTRLTVV.

The chain uses TRBV19 and TRBJ1-1; D not resolved. The germline V gene encodes CDR1 LNHDA and CDR2 SQIVND (reference sequence). V lost 3 bases and J 4 bases, leaving 12 bases between the germline ends. The CDR3 extends over 14 amino acids. The CDR3: CASSIEGLGTEAFF. The CDR3 coding sequence is TGTGCCAGTAGTATTGAGGGTTTGGGCACTGAAGCTTTCTTT.

Only a few counts were recorded for this clone. V gene TRBV4-2 combines with J gene TRBJ2-1; no reliable D call. Germline CDR1 is LGHNA and CDR2 is YNFKEQ. Trimming shortened V by 1 base and J by 5 bases, and 12 bases separated the two germline ends. The CDR3 loop spans 15 amino acids. The CDR3: CASSQGLRTDNEQFF. CDR3 coding DNA: TGTGCCAGCAGCCAAGGTCTTAGAACAGACAATGAGCAGTTCTTC.

The chain carries TRBV4-3 and TRBJ1-4; D might be TRBD1 (6 bases). Trimming took off 1 base at V and 7 bases at J, with 13 bases between the two ends. The CDR3 is made up of 15 amino acids. Germline V gene sequence: CDR1 LGHNA, CDR2 YSLEER. Here the CDR3 reads CASSQGNEQGEKLFF. CDR3 DNA sequence: TGCGCCAGCAGCCAAGGAAACGAACAGGGTGAAAAACTGTTTTTT.

As to this clone: The junction and the germline gene differ at one end; a read error may be behind it. The gene calls are TRBV7-9 and TRBJ1-5; D gene uncertain. Germline V gene lookup returns CDR1 SEHNR and CDR2 FQNEAQ (reference sequence). CDR3 length: 14 amino acids. The CDR3 protein is CSSSADTSNQPQHF. DNA for the CDR3: TGTTCCAGCAGCGCCGACACCTCCAATCAGCCCCAGCATTTT.

This clone was recorded once. One junction end does not reproduce the germline sequence, and a read error may be involved. V is TRBV5-1 and J is TRBJ1-2; D may be TRBD1 (5 bases). The germline V gene encodes CDR1 SGHRS and CDR2 YFSETQ. The CDR3 consists of 14 residues. The CDR3 is CASSLAGIGYGYPF. DNA of the CDR3: TGCGCCAGCAGCTTGGCAGGGATTGGCTATGGCTACCCCTTC.

This chain uses TRBV13 with TRBJ2-7; 8 bases align to TRBD1. Germline V gene data show CDR1 as PRHDT and CDR2 as FYEKMQ (reference sequence). This CDR3 contains 15 residues. V lost 5 bases to trimming and J lost 5 bases; unmatched junction nucleotides: 11. The chain's CDR3 is CASSPRTGTANEQYF. In DNA, the CDR3 is TGTGCCAGCAGCCCCCGGACAGGGACGGCTAACGAGCAGTACTTC.

J is TRBJ2-5 and V is TRBV25-1; D ambiguous. The DNA end is a closer match to TRBJ2-7, so the J assignment may be wrong. Germline V CDR1 and CDR2: MGHDK, SYGVNS. CDR3 length: 11 amino acids. The CDR3 region is CASSKTYEQYF. The CDR3 DNA is TGTGCCAGCAGTAAAACCTACGAGCAGTACTTC.

This chain connects TRBV5-4 to TRBJ1-4; 9 bases align to TRBD1. The germline gives CDR1 SGHNT, CDR2 YYREEE (reference sequence). The trim removed 0 bases at V and 8 bases at J, leaving 5 bases unmatched. The length of the CDR3 is 15 residues. This chain's CDR3 is CASSLAGTGKEKLFF. The CDR3 DNA is TGTGCCAGCAGCTTGGCCGGGACAGGGAAAGAAAAACTGTTTTTT. Complete variable domain (other parts from reference TRBV5-4 and TRBJ1-4): ETGVTQSPTHLIKTRGQQVTLRCSSQSGHNTVSWYQQALGQGPQFIFQYYREEENGRGNFPPRFSGLQFPNYSSELNVNALELDDSALYLCASSLAGTGKEKLFFGSGTQLSVL.

This chain links TRBV5-6 with TRBJ2-7, with TRBD1 as a possible D gene (5 bases). Germline V CDR1 and CDR2: SGHDT, YYEEEE. With 2 bases removed from V and 4 bases from J, the gap between germline ends came to 16 bases. The CDR3 totals 15 residues. The CDR3 is CASSFIVAGKYEQYF. CDR3 coding DNA: TGTGCCAGCAGCTTTATTGTGGCAGGGAAATACGAGCAGTACTTC. The complete variable domain, with remaining parts taken from reference TRBV5-6 and TRBJ2-7, reads DAGVTQSPTHLIKTRGQQVTLRCSPKSGHDTVSWYQQALGQGPQFIFQYYEEEERQRGNFPDRFSGHQFPNYSSELNVNALLLGDSALYLCASSFIVAGKYEQYFGPGTRLTVT.

This clone occurred once. The junction does not match germline at one end; this may be a read error. The genes are TRBV7-9 and TRBJ2-6, with D tentatively TRBD1 (5 bases). Germline V gives CDR1 SEHNR, CDR2 FQNEAQ (reference sequence). The CDR3 is made up of 14 amino acids. The CDR3, as DNA: TGTGCCAGCATGTTGGGTGCTGGGGCCAGCGTCCTGACTTTC. Encoded protein: CASMLGAGASVLTF.

The genes are TRBV2 and TRBJ1-1; D possibly corresponds to TRBD1 (6 bases). Germline V CDR1 and CDR2: SNHLY, FYNNEI. The CDR3 consists of 14 residues. Trimming cost V 7 bases and J 0 bases, with 12 bases left between them. The CDR3 protein is CASTRDILNTEAFF. CDR3 nucleotide sequence: TGTGCCAGCACCAGGGACATCCTGAACACTGAAGCTTTCTTT.

The rearrangement links TRBV6-1 to TRBJ2-7; D call uncertain. Trimming left V 7 bases short and J 0 bases short, with 10 bases between. CDR1 and CDR2 from the germline V gene are MNHNS and SASEGT. This CDR3 spans 13 amino acids. The DNA for the CDR3 is TGTGCCAGCAAGCATCGAAGCTCCTACGAGCAGTACTTC. It yields the protein CASKHRSSYEQYF.

This chain connects TRBV28 to TRBJ2-1; D unresolved. The V end lost 3 bases, the J end lost 10 bases, and 7 bases lay between the germline ends. The germline V gene encodes CDR1 MDHEN and CDR2 SYDVKM. The CDR3 contains 11 residues. The CDR3 here is CASSFGGEQFF. The CDR3 DNA follows: TGTGCCAGCAGTTTTGGCGGAGAGCAGTTCTTC.